This T cell receptor (beta chain) is from a study of CD8 T cells in ankylosing spondylitis. General observations from the study: Matched ankylosing spondylitis synovial fluid reportedly showed significant enrichment of disease-linked clones. Disease-linked clones had a CD8+ phenotype and relatively low frequency in peripheral blood. Seven to nine highly homologous variants made up a TCR beta motif that seemed to typify ankylosing spondylitis blood.

This clonotype has at least ten counts. The antigen is unknown. 5'-RACE, quantitative and with molecular barcodes, yielded the TCR beta libraries. TCRdb re-analysed the 5' RACE reads in MiXCR, keeping a single row per CDR3 protein. The data contain 330,000 or so distinct CDR3 sequences, less than 10% of them seen just once; the ten biggest clones take up about 14%. V was clipped by 5 bases and J by 12 bases, with 27 bases between them. Germline CDR1 reads SGHRS; CDR2 reads YFSETQ. The length of the CDR3 is 16 residues. The source material was blood, either unsorted or a sorted T cell fraction (not recorded which). This clonotype was sampled from a male donor with ankylosing spondylitis. This sequence joins TRBV5-1 and TRBJ2-1, with D possibly being TRBD2 (5 bases). The CDR3 loop is CASSSKEGVVGIRQFF. CDR3 sequence (DNA): TGCGCCAGCAGTTCTAAAGAGGGAGTAGTGGGAATTCGGCAGTTCTTC.